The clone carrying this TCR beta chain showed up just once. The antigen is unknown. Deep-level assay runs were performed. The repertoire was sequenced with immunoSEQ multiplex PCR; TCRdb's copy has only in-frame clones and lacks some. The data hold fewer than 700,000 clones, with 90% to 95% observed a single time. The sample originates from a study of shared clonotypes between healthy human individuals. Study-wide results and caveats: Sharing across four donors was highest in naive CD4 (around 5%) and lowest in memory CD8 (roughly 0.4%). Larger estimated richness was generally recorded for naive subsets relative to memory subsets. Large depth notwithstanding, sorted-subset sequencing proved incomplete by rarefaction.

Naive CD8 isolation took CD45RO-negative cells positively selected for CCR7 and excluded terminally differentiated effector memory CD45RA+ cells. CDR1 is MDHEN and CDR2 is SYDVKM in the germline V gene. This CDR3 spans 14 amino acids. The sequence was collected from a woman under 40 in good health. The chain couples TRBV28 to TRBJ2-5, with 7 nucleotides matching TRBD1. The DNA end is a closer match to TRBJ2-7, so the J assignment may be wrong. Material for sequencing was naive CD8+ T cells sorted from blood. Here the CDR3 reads CASSNRGQYYEQYF. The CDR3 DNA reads TGTGCCAGCAGTAACAGGGGCCAATACTACGAGCAGTACTTC.